The 10 T cell receptor beta chains below come from one sample, sequenced in a study of shared clonotypes between healthy human individuals. Clones were read by immunoSEQ multiplex PCR, and TCRdb kept only the in-frame ones, dropping some. Of roughly 2,300,000 clones listed, around 90% are singletons. What was sequenced was naive CD4+ T cells from PBMCs. The sample's subset: CD45RA+ positively selected. Receptors originate from a man between 18 and 29 years old in good health. Some clones in this sample may be carry-over from other donors' samples.

The chain carries TRBV7-2 and TRBJ2-1; 7 bases align to TRBD1. V shed 5 bases, J shed 3 bases, and the junction held 7 bases outside the gene matches. The CDR3 covers 15 residues. Germline CDR1 SGHTA, CDR2 FQGNSA. In DNA, the CDR3 is TGTGCCAGCAGCCCCCGGGACAGAAACTACAATGAGCAGTTCTTC. This encodes CASSPRDRNYNEQFF.

The V and J genes are TRBV7-9 and TRBJ2-5, with 8 bases identical to TRBD1. This CDR3 spans 16 amino acids. In germline, CDR1 is SEHNR, CDR2 FQNEAQ (reference sequence). Unmatched junction bases numbered 14, after V lost 5 bases and J lost 6 bases. The CDR3 spells CASSPNRTGRSQTQYF. Written as DNA, the CDR3 is TGTGCCAGCAGCCCCAACAGGACAGGGAGGTCTCAGACCCAGTACTTC. The variable domain in full, completed from reference TRBV7-9 and TRBJ2-5, reads DTGVSQNPRHKITKRGQNVTFRCDPISEHNRLYWYRQTLGQGPEFLTYFQNEAQLEKSRLLSDRFSAERPKGSFSTLEIQRTEQGDSAMYLCASSPNRTGRSQTQYFGPGTRLLVL.

This chain uses TRBV7-3 with TRBJ2-5, with D possibly TRBD2 on 5 matching bases. This CDR3 is 13 amino acids long. Between the trimmed V and J ends, which lost 3 bases and 6 bases, there was a span of 11 bases. Germline-derived CDR1 and CDR2 are SGHTA and FQGTGA. CDR3 DNA: TGTGCCAGCAGCTTGGCGGGTTCCCAGACCCAGTACTTC. Its protein product is CASSLAGSQTQYF.

As DNA, the CDR3 is TGTGCCAGTAGTGGACAACTAGCGGGAGACCTCTACAATGAGCAGTTCTTC. Translated: CASSGQLAGDLYNEQFF. The J gene is TRBJ2-1, the V gene TRBV19, with 11 positions matching TRBD2. This CDR3 spans 17 amino acids. In germline, CDR1 is LNHDA, CDR2 SQIVND (reference sequence). The V gene end was trimmed by 5 bases and the J gene end by 3 bases; junction bases not matched to a gene: 9.

The chain employs TRBV5-1 and TRBJ2-7; the D call may be TRBD1 or TRBD2 (5 bases each). Germline assignment: CDR1 SGHRS and CDR2 YFSETQ. V lost 4 bases and J lost 6, with 17 bases in between. The length of the CDR3 is 14 residues. The CDR3 reads CASSATGATREQYF. Written as DNA, the CDR3 is TGCGCCAGCAGCGCAACCGGGGCGACGCGCGAGCAGTACTTC.

About this clone: The same CDR3 can be traced to other DNA sequences in this sample. This sequence joins TRBV5-1 and TRBJ2-1; 9 nucleotides agree with TRBD1. The V and J ends lost 2 bases and 5 bases, in that order; junction bases with no gene match: 2. Looked up from germline, CDR1 is SGHRS and CDR2 is YFSETQ. The CDR3 spans 14 residues. The CDR3: CASSLGTGNNEQFF. The CDR3 DNA sequence: TGCGCCAGCAGCTTAGGGACAGGGAACAATGAGCAGTTCTTC.

V usage is TRBV5-4 and J usage is TRBJ2-2, with D tentatively TRBD2 (6 bases). V lost 7 bases to trimming and J lost 0 bases, with 13 bases between them. Germline CDR1 reads SGHNT; CDR2 reads YYREEE (reference sequence). This CDR3 spans 15 amino acids. CDR3 sequence reads: CASRGGISNTGELFF. The CDR3, as DNA: TGTGCCAGCCGGGGCGGGATATCGAACACCGGGGAGCTGTTTTTT.

This clone was seen once. V is TRBV5-1 and J is TRBJ1-1; the match to TRBD1 covers 8 bases. The CDR3 covers 15 residues. Germline trimming cut 4 bases from V and 0 bases from J; bases unmatched to any gene: 5. Germline CDR1 is SGHRS and CDR2 is YFSETQ. The CDR3 is CASSVTGAVNTEAFF. In nucleotides, the CDR3 is TGCGCCAGCAGCGTGACAGGGGCTGTGAACACTGAAGCTTTCTTT.

CDR3 loop: CASSPPGASGRSNEQFF. In DNA, the CDR3 is TGTGCCAGCAGTCCTCCGGGTGCTAGCGGGAGGTCTAATGAGCAGTTCTTC. The V gene is TRBV27, the J gene TRBJ2-1; 11 positions agree with TRBD2. The V gene's germline CDR1 is MNHEY and CDR2 SMNVEV (reference sequence). The ends lost 5 bases at V and 7 bases at J; junction bases unmatched: 13. This CDR3 has 17 amino acids.

About this clone: This specimen includes other DNA sequences encoding the same CDR3. The chain carries TRBV6-6 and TRBJ1-2; TRBD1 might be the D (5 bases). Germline V gives CDR1 MNHNY, CDR2 SVGAGI (reference sequence). Trimming took off 6 bases at V and 0 bases at J, with 8 bases between the two ends. This CDR3 has 13 residues. In DNA, the CDR3 is TGTGCCAGCAGGCAGGGAGCTAACTATGGCTACACCTTC. Translating it yields CASRQGANYGYTF.